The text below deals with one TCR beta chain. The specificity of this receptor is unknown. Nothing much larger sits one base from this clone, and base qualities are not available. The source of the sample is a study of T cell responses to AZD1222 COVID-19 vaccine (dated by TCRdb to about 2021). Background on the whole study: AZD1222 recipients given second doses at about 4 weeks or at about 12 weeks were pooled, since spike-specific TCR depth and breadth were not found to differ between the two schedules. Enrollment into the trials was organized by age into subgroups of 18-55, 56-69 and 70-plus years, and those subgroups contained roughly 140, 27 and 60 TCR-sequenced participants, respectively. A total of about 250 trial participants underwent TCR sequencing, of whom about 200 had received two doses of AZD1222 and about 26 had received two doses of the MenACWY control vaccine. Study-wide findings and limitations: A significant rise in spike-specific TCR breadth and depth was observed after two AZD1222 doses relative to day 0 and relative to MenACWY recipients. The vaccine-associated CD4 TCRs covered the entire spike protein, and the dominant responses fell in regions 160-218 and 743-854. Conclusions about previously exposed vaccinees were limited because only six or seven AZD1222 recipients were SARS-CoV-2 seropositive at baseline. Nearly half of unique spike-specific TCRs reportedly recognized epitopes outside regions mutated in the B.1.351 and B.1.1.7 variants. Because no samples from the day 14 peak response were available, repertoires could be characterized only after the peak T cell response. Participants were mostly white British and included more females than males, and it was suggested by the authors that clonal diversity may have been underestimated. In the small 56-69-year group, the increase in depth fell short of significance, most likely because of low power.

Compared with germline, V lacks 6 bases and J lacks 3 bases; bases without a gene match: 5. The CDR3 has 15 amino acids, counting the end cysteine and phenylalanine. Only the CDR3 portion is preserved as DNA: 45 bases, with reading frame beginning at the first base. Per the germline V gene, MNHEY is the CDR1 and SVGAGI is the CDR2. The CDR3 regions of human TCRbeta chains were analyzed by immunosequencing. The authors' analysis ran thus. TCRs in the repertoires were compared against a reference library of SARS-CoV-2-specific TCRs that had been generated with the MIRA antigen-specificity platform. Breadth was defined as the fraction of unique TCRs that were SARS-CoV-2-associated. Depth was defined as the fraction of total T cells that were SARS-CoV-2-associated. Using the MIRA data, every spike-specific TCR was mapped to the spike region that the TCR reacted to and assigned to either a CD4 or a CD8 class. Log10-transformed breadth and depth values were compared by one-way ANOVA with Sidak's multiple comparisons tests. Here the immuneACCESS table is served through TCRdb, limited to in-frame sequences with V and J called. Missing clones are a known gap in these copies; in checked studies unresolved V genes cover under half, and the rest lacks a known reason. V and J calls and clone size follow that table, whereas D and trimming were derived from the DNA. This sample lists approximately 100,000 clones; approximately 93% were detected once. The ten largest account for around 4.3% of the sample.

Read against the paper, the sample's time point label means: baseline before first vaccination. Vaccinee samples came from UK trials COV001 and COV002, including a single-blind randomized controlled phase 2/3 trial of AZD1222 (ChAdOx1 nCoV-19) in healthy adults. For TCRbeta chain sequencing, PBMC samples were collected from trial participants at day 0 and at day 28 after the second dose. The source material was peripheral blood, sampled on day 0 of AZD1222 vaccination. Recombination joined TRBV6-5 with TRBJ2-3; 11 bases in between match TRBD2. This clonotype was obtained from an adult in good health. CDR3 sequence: CASRLTSGVTDTQYF. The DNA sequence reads TGTGCCAGCAGGCTGACTAGCGGGGTAACAGATACGCAGTATTTT.